These 20 T cell receptor beta chains were sequenced from one sample in a study of T cell repertoires in cytomegalovirus infection (dated by TCRdb to between 2017 and 2020). Sequencing took place on an Illumina HiSeq 1500. The raw public data were reprocessed by TCRdb itself: fastp quality trimming at Q25, MiXCR clonotype calling, in-frame beta chains only. Entries are consolidated by CDR3 protein sequence, retaining the most common genes and DNA. This sample holds some 350,000 distinct CDR3 sequences; 15% to 20% were observed only once. Around 9.3% of the sample goes to the ten largest clones. The sample was PBMCs. The receptors derive from a human donor in good health (CMV status not recorded). Some clones in this sample may be carry-over from other donors' samples.

This clonotype was counted many times. The chain carries TRBV7-2 and TRBJ1-5; D is unclear. Germline V gives CDR1 SGHTA, CDR2 FQGNSA. CDR3 length: 13 amino acids. V lost 1 base, J lost 8 bases, and 9 bases lay in between. The CDR3 protein is CASSLEGWKPQHF. CDR3 coding DNA: TGTGCCAGCAGCTTAGAAGGGTGGAAGCCCCAGCATTTT. Supplemented by reference TRBV7-2 and TRBJ1-5, the full variable domain reads GAGVSQSPSNKVTEKGKDVELRCDPISGHTALYWYRQSLGQGLEFLIYFQGNSAPDKSGLPSDRFSAERTGGSVSTLTIQRTQQEDSAVYLCASSLEGWKPQHFGDGTRLSIL.

This clonotype showed up many times. The chain employs TRBV5-8 and TRBJ2-1; TRBD1 or TRBD2 may be the D gene (5 bases each). Trimming removed 4 bases at V and 3 bases at J, with 14 bases between. The CDR3 has 15 residues. Germline V gives CDR1 SGHTS, CDR2 YDEGEE. CDR3 loop: CASSRGRVVYNEQFF. The CDR3, as DNA: TGTGCCAGCAGCCGGGGCAGGGTGGTCTACAATGAGCAGTTCTTC.

The chain has TRBV6-1 and TRBJ2-1; possible D gene TRBD1, 5 bases. CDR3 length: 14 residues. The V end lost 6 bases, the J end lost 4 bases, and 13 bases lay between the germline ends. The germline V gene encodes CDR1 MNHNS and CDR2 SASEGT. The CDR3 here is CASRRGHQYNEQFF. CDR3 bases: TGTGCCAGCAGAAGAGGACACCAGTACAATGAGCAGTTCTTC.

The rearrangement joins TRBV4-2 to TRBJ1-2; 9 positions match TRBD1. This CDR3 is 15 amino acids long. V lost 1 base to trimming and J lost 7 bases; unmatched junction nucleotides: 7. CDR1 and CDR2 (germline): LGHNA, YNFKEQ. The CDR3 sequence: CASSQGDRERRGYTF. The DNA for the CDR3 is TGTGCCAGCAGCCAAGGGGACAGGGAGCGTCGTGGCTACACCTTC.

This clonotype was seen many times. The chain combines TRBV7-2 with TRBJ2-1; no clear D. CDR1 is SGHTA, CDR2 FQGNSA, per germline. The CDR3 is 12 residues long. V gave up 5 bases and J gave up 7 bases, with 9 bases separating them. CDR3 sequence: CASSVQGNEQFF. Written as DNA, the CDR3 is TGTGCCAGCAGCGTTCAAGGGAATGAGCAGTTCTTC. Looking up the rest from reference TRBV7-2 and TRBJ2-1 gives the full variable domain: GAGVSQSPSNKVTEKGKDVELRCDPISGHTALYWYRQSLGQGLEFLIYFQGNSAPDKSGLPSDRFSAERTGGSVSTLTIQRTQQEDSAVYLCASSVQGNEQFFGPGTRLTVL.

This chain uses TRBV29-1 with TRBJ1-2, with D unclear. V lost 7 bases and J lost 6, with 12 bases in between. CDR1 SQVTM and CDR2 ANQGSEA come from the germline V gene. The CDR3 totals 11 residues. CDR3 residues: CSAFATDGYTF. The CDR3 nucleotides are TGCAGCGCCTTTGCGACGGATGGCTACACCTTC. Drawing the rest from reference TRBV29-1 and TRBJ1-2, the complete variable domain is SAVISQKPSRDICQRGTSLTIQCQVDSQVTMMFWYRQQPGQSLTLIATANQGSEATYESGFVIDKFPISRPNLTFSTLTVSNMSPEDSSIYLCSAFATDGYTFGSGTRLTVV.

The chain uses TRBV14 and TRBJ2-5; 11 bases match TRBD2. V shed 1 base, J shed 7 bases, and the junction held 5 bases outside the gene matches. Germline V gene data show CDR1 as SGHDN and CDR2 as FVKESK. The CDR3 extends over 15 amino acids. The DNA of the CDR3 is TGTGCCAGCAGCCAAGTAGCGGGGGGGCCCGGGACCCAGTACTTC. Protein sequence: CASSQVAGGPGTQYF.

There are many counts of this clonotype. V usage is TRBV4-3 and J usage is TRBJ1-4; 8 bases agree with TRBD1. Unmatched junction bases numbered 11, after V lost 3 bases and J lost 8 bases. This CDR3 region has 16 residues. Germline-derived CDR1 and CDR2 are LGHNA and YSLEER. The DNA of the CDR3 is TGCGCCAGCAGCCAGTCGGCGGTACAGGGGGGCGAAAAACTGTTTTTT. Translation: CASSQSAVQGGEKLFF.

V is TRBV6-5 and J is TRBJ2-7, with D maybe TRBD1 (6 bases). Germline CDR1 MNHEY, CDR2 SVGAGI. V lost 8 bases and J 1 base, leaving 12 bases between the germline ends. CDR3 length: 13 amino acids. The CDR3 here is CASGGGHSYEQYF. The CDR3 DNA sequence: TGTGCCAGCGGTGGGGGACATTCCTACGAGCAGTACTTC.

The chain employs TRBV20-1 and TRBJ2-7; 10 nucleotides match TRBD2. Germline values: CDR1 DFQATT, CDR2 SNEGSKA (reference sequence). V was pared by 1 base and J by 6 bases, with 9 bases of the junction left unmatched. This CDR3 has 15 residues. The CDR3 nucleotides read TGCAGTGCTAGAGGGGGTCTAGCGGGAGTGGGCGAGCAGTACTTC. Its translation is CSARGGLAGVGEQYF.

The gene calls are TRBV11-2 and TRBJ1-1; D gene ambiguous. The V gene's germline CDR1 is SGHAT and CDR2 FQNNGV. The CDR3 length is 14 residues. V dropped 5 bases and J dropped 0 bases, with 10 bases sitting between them. CDR3 sequence (DNA): TGTGCCAGCAGCCCTCCGGCAATGAACACTGAAGCTTTCTTT. Translating it yields CASSPPAMNTEAFF. Together with reference TRBV11-2 and TRBJ1-1, the CDR3 gives the full variable domain: EAGVAQSPRYKIIEKRQSVAFWCNPISGHATLYWYQQILGQGPKLLIQFQNNGVVDDSQLPKDRFSAERLKGVDSTLKIQPAKLEDSAVYLCASSPPAMNTEAFFGQGTRLTVV.

This clonotype showed up many times. The chain couples TRBV7-9 to TRBJ1-1; maybe TRBD1 (5 bases). CDR3 length: 15 amino acids. Between the trimmed V and J ends, which lost 1 base and 4 bases, there was a span of 13 bases. Germline lookup yields CDR1 SEHNR and CDR2 FQNEAQ (reference sequence). The CDR3 DNA reads as TGTGCCAGCAGCTTAGACCGGGGCTGGAGCACTGAAGCTTTCTTT. Translating it yields CASSLDRGWSTEAFF.

This clonotype was seen only a few times. The chain combines TRBV6-1 with TRBJ2-7, with TRBD2 matching 12 bases. Trimming removed 5 bases from V and 5 bases from J; junction bases left unmatched: 4. Looked up from germline, CDR1 is MNHNS and CDR2 is SASEGT. The CDR3 spans 14 residues. In nucleotides, the CDR3 is TGTGCCAGCAGTCTAGCGGGGGGGCCTCACGAGCAGTACTTC. This gives the protein CASSLAGGPHEQYF.

The chain has TRBV11-2 and TRBJ1-1, with TRBD1 matching 8 bases. Trimming cost V 1 base and J 5 bases; bases outside gene matches: 3. This CDR3 is 14 amino acids long. Germline assignment: CDR1 SGHAT and CDR2 FQNNGV. The CDR3 sequence is CASSLGTGLTEAFF. CDR3 nucleotides: TGTGCCAGCAGCTTAGGGACAGGGCTGACTGAAGCTTTCTTT.

This sequence joins TRBV28 and TRBJ1-2; perhaps TRBD1 as D (6 bases). Trimming shortened V by 6 bases and J by 4 bases, and 12 bases separated the two germline ends. Per the germline V gene, CDR1 is MDHEN and CDR2 is SYDVKM. The CDR3 length is 13 residues. CDR3 sequence: CASRQGRIYGYTF. The CDR3 region has the DNA TGTGCCAGCAGACAGGGACGCATCTATGGCTACACCTTC.

The chain employs TRBV11-2 and TRBJ2-7; D might be TRBD2 (5 bases). The germline CDR1 and CDR2 sequences are SGHAT and FQNNGV. The CDR3 consists of 14 residues. V was pared by 4 bases and J by 2 bases, with 12 bases between. The CDR3 DNA sequence: TGTGCCAGCAGCTCGGTACGACTACCCTACGAGCAGTACTTC. As protein: CASSSVRLPYEQYF. The full variable domain, in which reference TRBV11-2 and TRBJ2-7 provide the parts outside the CDR3, is EAGVAQSPRYKIIEKRQSVAFWCNPISGHATLYWYQQILGQGPKLLIQFQNNGVVDDSQLPKDRFSAERLKGVDSTLKIQPAKLEDSAVYLCASSSVRLPYEQYFGPGTRLTVT.

This clonotype was seen repeatedly, ten times or more. The chain couples TRBV7-2 to TRBJ1-4, with TRBD1 as a possible D gene (5 bases). CDR3 size: 12 residues. Germline-derived CDR1 and CDR2 are SGHTA and FQGNSA. V lost 5 bases, J lost 7 bases, and 8 bases lay in between. The CDR3 loop is CASSPQGEKLFF. For the CDR3, the DNA is TGTGCCAGCAGCCCTCAGGGTGAAAAACTGTTTTTT.

At least ten counts were recorded for this clonotype. The chain joins TRBV7-2 to TRBJ2-3; D unclear. This CDR3 has 15 residues. Between the trimmed V and J ends, which lost 3 bases and 4 bases, there was a span of 14 bases. CDR1 SGHTA and CDR2 FQGNSA come from the germline V gene. CDR3 in DNA: TGTGCCAGCAGCTTGCGGCGGCGTCTCTCAGATACGCAGTATTTT. Encoded protein: CASSLRRRLSDTQYF.

This clonotype was picked up a small number of times. The CDR3 coding sequence is TGTGCCAGCAGCTACCGGGGGGATACGCAGTATTTT. Translated, it gives CASSYRGDTQYF. The chain employs TRBV7-9 and TRBJ2-3; perhaps TRBD2 as D (6 bases). This CDR3 spans 12 amino acids. The V gene's germline CDR1 is SEHNR and CDR2 FQNEAQ (reference sequence). The ends were cut back, 4 bases at V and 6 bases at J, with 8 bases in the middle.

The chain links TRBV12-3 or TRBV12-4 to TRBJ2-7; the D gene could be TRBD1 or TRBD2 (6 bases each). The CDR3 is 14 residues long. With 10 bases removed from V and 5 bases from J, the gap between germline ends came to 21 bases. DNA for the CDR3: TGTGCCACAAGGCCGGGGGCTTCAGTGGACGAGCAGTACTTC. Amino acids: CATRPGASVDEQYF.